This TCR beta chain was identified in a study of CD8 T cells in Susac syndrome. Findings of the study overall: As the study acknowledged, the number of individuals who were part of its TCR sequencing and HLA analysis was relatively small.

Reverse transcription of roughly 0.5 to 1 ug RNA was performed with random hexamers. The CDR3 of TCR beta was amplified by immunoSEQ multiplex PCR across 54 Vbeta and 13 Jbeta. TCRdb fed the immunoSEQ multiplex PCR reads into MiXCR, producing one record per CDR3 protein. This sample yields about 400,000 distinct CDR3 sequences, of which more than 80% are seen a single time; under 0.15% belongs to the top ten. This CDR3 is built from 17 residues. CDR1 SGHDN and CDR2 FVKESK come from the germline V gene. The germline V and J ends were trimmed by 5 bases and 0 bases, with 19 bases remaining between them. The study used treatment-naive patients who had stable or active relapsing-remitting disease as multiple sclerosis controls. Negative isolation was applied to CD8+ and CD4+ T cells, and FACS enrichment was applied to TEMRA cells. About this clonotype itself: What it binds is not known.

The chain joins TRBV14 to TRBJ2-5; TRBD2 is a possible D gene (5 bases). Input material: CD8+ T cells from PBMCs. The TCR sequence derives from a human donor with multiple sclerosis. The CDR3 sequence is CASSKRPGMRYQETQYF. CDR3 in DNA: TGTGCCAGCAGCAAGAGGCCGGGAATGAGGTACCAAGAGACCCAGTACTTC.